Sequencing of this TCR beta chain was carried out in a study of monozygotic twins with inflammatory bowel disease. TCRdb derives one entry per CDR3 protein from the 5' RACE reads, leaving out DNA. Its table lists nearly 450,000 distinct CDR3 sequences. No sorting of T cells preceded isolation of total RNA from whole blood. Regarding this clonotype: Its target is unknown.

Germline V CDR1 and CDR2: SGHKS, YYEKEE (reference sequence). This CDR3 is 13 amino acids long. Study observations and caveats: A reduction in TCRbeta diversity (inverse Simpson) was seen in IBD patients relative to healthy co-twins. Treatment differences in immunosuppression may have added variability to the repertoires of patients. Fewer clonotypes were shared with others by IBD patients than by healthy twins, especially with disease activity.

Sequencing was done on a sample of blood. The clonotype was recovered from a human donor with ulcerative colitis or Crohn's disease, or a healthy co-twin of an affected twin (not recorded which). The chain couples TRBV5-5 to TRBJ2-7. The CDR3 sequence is CASSVDAPYEQYF. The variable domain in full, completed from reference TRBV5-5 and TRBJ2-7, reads DAGVTQSPTHLIKTRGQQVTLRCSPISGHKSVSWYQQVLGQGPQFIFQYYEKEERGRGNFPDRFSARQFPNYSSELNVNALLLGDSALYLCASSVDAPYEQYFGPGTRLTVT.